The clone carrying this TCR beta chain was detected ten times or more. Its antigen is unidentified. Two-round multiplex PCR on genomic DNA was the method by which TCR beta CDR3 was amplified. The first PCR round targeted every TRBV and TRBJ gene with specific primers. TCRdb analysed the multiplex PCR reads with MiXCR anew, one entry per CDR3 protein. The table records nearly 25,000 distinct CDR3 sequences, roughly 40% of them present only once. From germline, CDR1 is MNHEY and CDR2 SMNVEV (reference sequence). Trimming at V came to 5 bases and at J to 4 bases, leaving 6 bases not matched to a gene. The CDR3 is 15 residues long. The data originate from a study of prognosis after radiotherapy for stage I lung cancer. Study in general: About 15 of the patients were found to have newly diagnosed primary stage I lung tumors, and a few were living with oligometastatic NSCLC after surgical resection of the primary tumor. Tumor types were squamous cell carcinoma in over 5 patients, adenocarcinoma in twelve. General study points: After stereotactic body radiation therapy, median unique TCR clones were about 7,000, down from 10,000 to 13,000.

Peripheral venous blood was drawn in roughly 5.4-milliliter volumes, with a draw taken at each of two separate time points. Sequenced material: PBMCs, taken before or after stereotactic body radiation therapy (not recorded which). The TCR was taken from a donor aged 50 or older with non-small cell lung cancer. V is TRBV27 and J is TRBJ2-1; 9 bases align to TRBD1. The CDR3 region has the DNA TGTGCCAGCAGTGCGACAGGGGGAGGTTACAATGAGCAGTTCTTC. It specifies CASSATGGGYNEQFF.